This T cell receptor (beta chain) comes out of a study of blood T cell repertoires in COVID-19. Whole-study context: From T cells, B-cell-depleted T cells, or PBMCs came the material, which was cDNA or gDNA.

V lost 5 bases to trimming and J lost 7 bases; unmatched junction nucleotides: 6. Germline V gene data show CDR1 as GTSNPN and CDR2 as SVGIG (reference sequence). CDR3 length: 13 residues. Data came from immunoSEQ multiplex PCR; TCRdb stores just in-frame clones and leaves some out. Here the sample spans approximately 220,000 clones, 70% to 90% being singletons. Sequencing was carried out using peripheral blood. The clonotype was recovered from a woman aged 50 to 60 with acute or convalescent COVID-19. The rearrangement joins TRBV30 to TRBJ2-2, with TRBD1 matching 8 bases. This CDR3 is CAWGTGRGGELFF. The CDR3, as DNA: TGTGCCTGGGGGACAGGCCGGGGCGGGGAGCTGTTTTTT.